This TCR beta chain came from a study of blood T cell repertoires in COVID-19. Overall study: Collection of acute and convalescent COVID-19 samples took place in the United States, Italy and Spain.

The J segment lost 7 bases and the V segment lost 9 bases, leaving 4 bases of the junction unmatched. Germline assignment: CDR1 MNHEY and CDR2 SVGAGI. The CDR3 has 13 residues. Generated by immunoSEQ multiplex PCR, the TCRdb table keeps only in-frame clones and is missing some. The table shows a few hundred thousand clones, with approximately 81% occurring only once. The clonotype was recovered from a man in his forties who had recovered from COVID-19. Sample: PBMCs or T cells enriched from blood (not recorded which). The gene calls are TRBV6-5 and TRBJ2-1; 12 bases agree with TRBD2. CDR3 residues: CARPTSGRNEQFF. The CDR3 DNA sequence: TGTGCCAGACCGACTAGCGGGAGAAATGAGCAGTTCTTC.